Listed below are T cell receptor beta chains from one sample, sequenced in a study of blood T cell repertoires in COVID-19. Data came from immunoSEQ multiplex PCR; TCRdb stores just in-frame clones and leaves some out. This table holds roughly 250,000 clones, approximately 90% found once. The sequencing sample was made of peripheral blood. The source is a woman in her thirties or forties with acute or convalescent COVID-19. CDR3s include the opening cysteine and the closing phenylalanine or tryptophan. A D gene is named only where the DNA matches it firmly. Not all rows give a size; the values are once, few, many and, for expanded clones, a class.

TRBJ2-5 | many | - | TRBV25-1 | TGTGCCAGCAGTTATACAGGCCTCCAAGAGACCCAGTACTTC | CASSYTGLQETQYF
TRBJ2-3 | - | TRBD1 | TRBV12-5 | TGTGCTAGTGGTACCGGACAGGCCTGGGGGACAGATACGCAGTATTTT | CASGTGQAWGTDTQYF
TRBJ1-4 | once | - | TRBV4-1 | TGCGCCAGCAGCCCGGGGGAGGCTAATGAAAAACTGTTTTTT | CASSPGEANEKLFF
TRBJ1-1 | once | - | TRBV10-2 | TGCGCCAGCATTCGAGGCCCGAACACTGAAGCTTTCTTT | CASIRGPNTEAFF
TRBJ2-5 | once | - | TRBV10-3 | TGTGCCATCAGTGAGTCGACTCAAGGCTCCGAGACCCAGTACTTC | CAISESTQGSETQYF
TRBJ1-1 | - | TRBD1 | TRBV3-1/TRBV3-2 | TGTGCCAGCAGCCAAGGGACAGGGTCTGAAGCTTTCTTT | CASSQGTGSEAFF
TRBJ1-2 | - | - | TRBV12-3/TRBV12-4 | TGTGCCAGCAGTTTAGGCGATGGCTACACCTTC | CASSLGDGYTF
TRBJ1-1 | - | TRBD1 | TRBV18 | TGTGCCAGCTCACCACTCATTTCTAGGATACAAACAGGGGGCACTGAAGCTTTCTTT | CASSPLISRIQTGGTEAFF
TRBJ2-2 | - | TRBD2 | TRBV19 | TGTGCCAGTACCCAGCCCCTAGCGGGGGGGCTGAACACCGGGGAGCTGTTTTTT | CASTQPLAGGLNTGELFF
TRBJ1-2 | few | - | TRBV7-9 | TGTGCCAGCACCCTAATCGGGGGGCTAGGGGGCTACACCTTC | CASTLIGGLGGYTF
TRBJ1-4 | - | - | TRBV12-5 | TGTGCTAGTGGTTCCTTTTTGACTAATGAAAAACTGTTTTTT | CASGSFLTNEKLFF
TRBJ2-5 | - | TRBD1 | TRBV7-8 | TGTGCCAGCAGCCTAGGGACAGGGGGAGGTAGAGAGACCCAGTACTTC | CASSLGTGGGRETQYF
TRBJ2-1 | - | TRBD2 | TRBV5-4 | TGTGCCAGCAGCTCAGCGGGGGTTCAGTTCTTC | CASSSAGVQFF
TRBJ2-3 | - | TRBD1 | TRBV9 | TGTGCCAGCAGCCCCCGGACAGGGGCAGATACGCAGTATTTT | CASSPRTGADTQYF
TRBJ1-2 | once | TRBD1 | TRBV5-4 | TGTGCCAGCAGCCTAAGACAGGGATGGGGCTACACCTTC | CASSLRQGWGYTF
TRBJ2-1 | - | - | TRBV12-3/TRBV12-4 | TGTGCCAGCAGTGAGACTAATGACAATGAGCAGTTCTTC | CASSETNDNEQFF
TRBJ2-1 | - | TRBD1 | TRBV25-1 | TGTGCCAGCAGTGAATTTAAGGGGGCAAACGTAAATGAGCAGTTCTTC | CASSEFKGANVNEQFF
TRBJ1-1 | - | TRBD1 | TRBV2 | TGTGCCAGCAGGACGGGGACAGGGGCGAAGAACACTGAAGCTTTCTTT | CASRTGTGAKNTEAFF
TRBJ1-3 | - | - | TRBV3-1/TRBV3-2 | TGTGCCAGCAGCCTAGATCTAGGGAGCTCTGGAAACACCATATATTTT | CASSLDLGSSGNTIYF
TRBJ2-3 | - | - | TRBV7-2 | TGTGCCAGCAGCAAGGAGCCCGGGGCAGATACGCAGTATTTT | CASSKEPGADTQYF
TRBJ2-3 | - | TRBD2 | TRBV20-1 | TGCAGTGCTAGTACCGGAGGCGGGGGGGCCCCAGATACGCAGTATTTT | CSASTGGGGAPDTQYF
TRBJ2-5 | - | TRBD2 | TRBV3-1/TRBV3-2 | TGTGCCAGCAGCCACGGACTAGCGGGGGGGATGGAGCAAGAGACCCAGTACTTC | CASSHGLAGGMEQETQYF
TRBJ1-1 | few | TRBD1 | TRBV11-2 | TGTGCCAGCAGCCTACGGGACAGGCTGAACACTGAAGCTTTCTTT | CASSLRDRLNTEAFF
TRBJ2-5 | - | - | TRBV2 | TGTGCCAGCAGCGACTATGGGGAGACCCAGTACTTC | CASSDYGETQYF
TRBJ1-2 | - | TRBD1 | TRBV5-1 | TGCGCCAGCAGCTTGACACAGGGGGTATATGGCTACACCTTC | CASSLTQGVYGYTF
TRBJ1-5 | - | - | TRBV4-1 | TGCGCCAGCAGCCAAGTCTCGTCGAGCAATCAGCCCCAGCATTTT | CASSQVSSSNQPQHF
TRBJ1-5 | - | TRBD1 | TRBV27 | TGTGCCAGCCGACAGGGTGGACAGCCCCAGCATTTT | CASRQGGQPQHF
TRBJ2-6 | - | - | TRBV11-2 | TGTGCCAGCAGCCGGAGGGGATCAGGGGCCAACGTCCTGACTTTC | CASSRRGSGANVLTF
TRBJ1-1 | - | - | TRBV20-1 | TGCAGTGCTCTCTACAGGGCGGCTTTCTTT | CSALYRAAFF
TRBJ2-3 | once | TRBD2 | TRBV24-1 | TGTGCCACCAGGTCTGTAGCGGGGGACAGCACAGATACGCAGTATTTT | CATRSVAGDSTDTQYF
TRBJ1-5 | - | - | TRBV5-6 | TGTGCCAGCAGCTTGGTAGGGGAAAATCAGCCCCAGCATTTT | CASSLVGENQPQHF
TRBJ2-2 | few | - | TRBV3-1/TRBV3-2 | TGTGCCAGCACCAAAACCCGGGTTAACACCGGGGAGCTGTTTTTT | CASTKTRVNTGELFF